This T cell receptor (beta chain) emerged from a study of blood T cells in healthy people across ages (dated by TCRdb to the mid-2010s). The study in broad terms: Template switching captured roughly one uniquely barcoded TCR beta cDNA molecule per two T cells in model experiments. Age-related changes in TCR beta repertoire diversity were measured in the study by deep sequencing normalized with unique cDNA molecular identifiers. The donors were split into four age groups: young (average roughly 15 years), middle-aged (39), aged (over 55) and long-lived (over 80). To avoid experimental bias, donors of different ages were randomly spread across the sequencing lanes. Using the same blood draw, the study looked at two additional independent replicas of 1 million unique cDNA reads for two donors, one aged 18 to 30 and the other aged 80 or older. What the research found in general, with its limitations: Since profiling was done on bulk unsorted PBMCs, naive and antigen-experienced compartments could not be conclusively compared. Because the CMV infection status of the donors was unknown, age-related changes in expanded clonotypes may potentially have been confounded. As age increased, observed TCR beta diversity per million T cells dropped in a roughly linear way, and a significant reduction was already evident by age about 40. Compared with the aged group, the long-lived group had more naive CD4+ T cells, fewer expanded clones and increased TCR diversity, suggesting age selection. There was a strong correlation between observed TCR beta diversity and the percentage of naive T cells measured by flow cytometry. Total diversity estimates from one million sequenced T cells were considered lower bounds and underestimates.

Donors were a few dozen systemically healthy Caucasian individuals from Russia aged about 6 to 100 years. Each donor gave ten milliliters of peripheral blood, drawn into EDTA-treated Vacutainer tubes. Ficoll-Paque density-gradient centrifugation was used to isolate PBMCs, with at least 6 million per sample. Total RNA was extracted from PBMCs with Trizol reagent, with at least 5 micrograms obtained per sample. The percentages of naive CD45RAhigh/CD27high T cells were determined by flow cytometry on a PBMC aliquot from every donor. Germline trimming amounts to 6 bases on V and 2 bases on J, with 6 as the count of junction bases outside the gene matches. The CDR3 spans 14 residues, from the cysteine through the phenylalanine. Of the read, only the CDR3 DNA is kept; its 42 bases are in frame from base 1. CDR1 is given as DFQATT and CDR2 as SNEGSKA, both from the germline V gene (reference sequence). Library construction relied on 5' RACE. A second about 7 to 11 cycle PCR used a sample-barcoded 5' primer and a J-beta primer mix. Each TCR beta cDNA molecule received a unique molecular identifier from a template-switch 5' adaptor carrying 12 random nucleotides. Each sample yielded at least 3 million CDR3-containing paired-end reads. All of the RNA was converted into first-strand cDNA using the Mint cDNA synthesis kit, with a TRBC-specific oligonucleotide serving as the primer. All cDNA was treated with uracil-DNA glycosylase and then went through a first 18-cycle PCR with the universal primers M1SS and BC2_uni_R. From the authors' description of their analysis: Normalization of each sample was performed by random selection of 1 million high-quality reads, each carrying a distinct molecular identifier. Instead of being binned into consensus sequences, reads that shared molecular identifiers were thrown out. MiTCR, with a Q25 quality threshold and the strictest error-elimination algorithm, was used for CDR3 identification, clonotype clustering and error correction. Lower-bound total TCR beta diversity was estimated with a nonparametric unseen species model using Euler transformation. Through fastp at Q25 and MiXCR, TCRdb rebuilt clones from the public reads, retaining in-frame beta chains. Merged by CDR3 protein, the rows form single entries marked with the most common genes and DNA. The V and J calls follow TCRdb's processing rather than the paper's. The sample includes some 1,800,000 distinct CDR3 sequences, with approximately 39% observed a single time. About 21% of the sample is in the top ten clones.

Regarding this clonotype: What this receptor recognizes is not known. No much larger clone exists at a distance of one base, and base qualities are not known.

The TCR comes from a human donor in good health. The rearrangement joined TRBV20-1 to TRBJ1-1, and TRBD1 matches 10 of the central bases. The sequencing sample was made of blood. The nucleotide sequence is TGCAGTGCCCAGGGACAGGGGCTAAACACTGAAGCTTTCTTT. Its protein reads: CSAQGQGLNTEAFF.